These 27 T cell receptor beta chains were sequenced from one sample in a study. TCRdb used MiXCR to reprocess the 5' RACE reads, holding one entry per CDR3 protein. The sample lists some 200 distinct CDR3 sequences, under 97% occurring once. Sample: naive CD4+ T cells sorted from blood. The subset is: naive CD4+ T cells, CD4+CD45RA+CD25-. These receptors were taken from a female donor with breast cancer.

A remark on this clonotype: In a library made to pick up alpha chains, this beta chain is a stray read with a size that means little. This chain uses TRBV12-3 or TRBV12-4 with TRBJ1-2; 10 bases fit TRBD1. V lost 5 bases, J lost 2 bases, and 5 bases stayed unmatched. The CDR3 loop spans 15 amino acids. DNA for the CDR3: TGTGCCAGCAGTCTACGGACAGGGGGGAACTATGGCTACACCTTC. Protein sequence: CASSLRTGGNYGYTF.

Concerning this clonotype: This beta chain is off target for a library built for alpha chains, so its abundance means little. CDR3 region: CASSVAGGLKTQYF. The CDR3 nucleotides are TGTGCCAGCAGCGTAGCGGGAGGGCTGAAGACCCAGTACTTC. The chain uses TRBV5-6 and TRBJ2-5, with 11 positions matching TRBD2. CDR1 is SGHDT, CDR2 YYEEEE, per germline. The V gene end was trimmed by 4 bases and the J gene end by 6 bases; junction bases not matched to a gene: 5. The length of the CDR3 is 14 residues.

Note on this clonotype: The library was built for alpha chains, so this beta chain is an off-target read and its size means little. The CDR3 protein is CASSFGLDRQFYGYTF. Here the CDR3 DNA reads TGTGCCAGCAGTTTCGGTTTGGACAGGCAGTTCTATGGCTACACCTTC. This chain connects TRBV12-3 or TRBV12-4 to TRBJ1-2; 7 bases are a match to TRBD1. Trimming took 3 bases from V and 4 from J; bases not matched to a gene: 11. This CDR3 has 16 amino acids.

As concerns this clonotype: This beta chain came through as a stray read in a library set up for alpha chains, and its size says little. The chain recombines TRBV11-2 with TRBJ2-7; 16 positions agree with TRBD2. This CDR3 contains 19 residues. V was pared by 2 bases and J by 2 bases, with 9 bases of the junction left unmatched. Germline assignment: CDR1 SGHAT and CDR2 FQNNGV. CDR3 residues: CASSLTGTSGRAWAYEQYF. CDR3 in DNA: TGTGCCAGCAGCTTAACCGGGACTAGCGGGAGGGCCTGGGCCTACGAGCAGTACTTC.

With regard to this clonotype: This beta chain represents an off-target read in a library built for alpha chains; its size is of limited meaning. The CDR3 here is CSARDGFGANEQFF. The CDR3 nucleotides are TGCAGTGCTAGAGATGGGTTCGGGGCGAATGAGCAGTTCTTC. The chain recombines TRBV20-1 with TRBJ2-1; D might be TRBD1 or TRBD2, each matching 5 bases. CDR1 is DFQATT and CDR2 is SNEGSKA in the germline V gene (reference sequence). CDR3 length: 14 residues. V dropped 0 bases and J dropped 7 bases, with 13 bases sitting between them.

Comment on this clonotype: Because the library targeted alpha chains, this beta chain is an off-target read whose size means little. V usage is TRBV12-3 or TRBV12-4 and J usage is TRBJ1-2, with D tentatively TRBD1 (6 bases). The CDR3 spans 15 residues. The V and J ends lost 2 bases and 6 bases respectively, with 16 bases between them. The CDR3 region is CASSLSGARIDGYTF. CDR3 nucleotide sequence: TGTGCCAGCAGTTTATCAGGGGCTCGCATAGATGGCTACACCTTC.

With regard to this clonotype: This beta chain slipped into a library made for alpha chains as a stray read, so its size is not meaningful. The DNA of the CDR3 is TGTGCCAGCAGTTTATTAACAGGCCGGTATGGCTACACCTTC. This encodes CASSLLTGRYGYTF. V is TRBV12-3 or TRBV12-4 and J is TRBJ1-2; TRBD1 is a possible D gene (5 bases). The CDR3 loop spans 14 amino acids. Trimming shortened V by 2 bases and J by 5 bases, and 12 bases separated the two germline ends.

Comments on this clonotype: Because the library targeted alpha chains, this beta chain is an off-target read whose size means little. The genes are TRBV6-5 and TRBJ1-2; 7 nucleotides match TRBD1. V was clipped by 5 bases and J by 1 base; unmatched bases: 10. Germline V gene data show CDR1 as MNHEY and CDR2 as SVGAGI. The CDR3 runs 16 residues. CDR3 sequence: CASSQTTGVINYGYTF. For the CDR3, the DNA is TGTGCCAGCAGTCAAACTACAGGGGTGATTAACTATGGCTACACCTTC.

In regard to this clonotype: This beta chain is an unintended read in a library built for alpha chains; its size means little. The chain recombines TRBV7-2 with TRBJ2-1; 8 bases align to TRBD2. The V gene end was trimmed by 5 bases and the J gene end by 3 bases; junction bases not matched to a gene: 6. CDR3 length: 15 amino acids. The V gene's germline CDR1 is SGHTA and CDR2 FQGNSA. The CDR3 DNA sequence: TGTGCCAGCAGCCCTACTAGCGGAAACTACAATGAGCAGTTCTTC. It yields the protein CASSPTSGNYNEQFF. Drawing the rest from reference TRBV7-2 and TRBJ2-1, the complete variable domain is GAGVSQSPSNKVTEKGKDVELRCDPISGHTALYWYRQSLGQGLEFLIYFQGNSAPDKSGLPSDRFSAERTGGSVSTLTIQRTQQEDSAVYLCASSPTSGNYNEQFFGPGTRLTVL.

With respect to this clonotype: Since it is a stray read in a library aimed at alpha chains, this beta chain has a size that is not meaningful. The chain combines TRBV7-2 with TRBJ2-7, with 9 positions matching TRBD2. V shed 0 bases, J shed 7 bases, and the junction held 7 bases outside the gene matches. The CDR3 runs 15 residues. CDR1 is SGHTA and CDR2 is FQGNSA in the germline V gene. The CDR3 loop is CASSLAIGLAPEQYF. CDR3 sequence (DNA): TGTGCCAGCAGCTTAGCTATAGGACTAGCGCCTGAGCAGTACTTC.

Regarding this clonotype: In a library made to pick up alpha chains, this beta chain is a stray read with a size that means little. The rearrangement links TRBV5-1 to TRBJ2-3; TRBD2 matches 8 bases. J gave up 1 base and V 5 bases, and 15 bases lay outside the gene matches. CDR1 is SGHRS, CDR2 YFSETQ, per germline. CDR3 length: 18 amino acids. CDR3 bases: TGCGCCAGCAGGTCACAGGCCAGCGGGAGTCCCGGCACAGATACGCAGTATTTT. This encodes CASRSQASGSPGTDTQYF. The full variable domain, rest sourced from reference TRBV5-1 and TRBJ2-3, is KAGVTQTPRYLIKTRGQQVTLSCSPISGHRSVSWYQQTPGQGLQFLFEYFSETQRNKGNFPGRFSGRQFSNSRSEMNVSTLELGDSALYLCASRSQASGSPGTDTQYFGPGTRLTVL.

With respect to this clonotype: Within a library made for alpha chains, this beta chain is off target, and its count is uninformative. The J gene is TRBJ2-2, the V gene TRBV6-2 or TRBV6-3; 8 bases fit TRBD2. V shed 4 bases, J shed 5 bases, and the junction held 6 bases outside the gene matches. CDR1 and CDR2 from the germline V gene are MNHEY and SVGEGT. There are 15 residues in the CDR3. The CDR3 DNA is TGTGCCAGCAGTTCCCCCCCTAGCGGGACCGGGGAGCTGTTTTTT. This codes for CASSSPPSGTGELFF.

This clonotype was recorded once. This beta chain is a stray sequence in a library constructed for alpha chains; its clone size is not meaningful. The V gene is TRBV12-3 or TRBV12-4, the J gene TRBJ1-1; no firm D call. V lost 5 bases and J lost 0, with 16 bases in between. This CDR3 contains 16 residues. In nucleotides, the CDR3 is TGTGCCAGCAGTAAAAGTAAGGTTCCCGTGAACACTGAAGCTTTCTTT. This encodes CASSKSKVPVNTEAFF.

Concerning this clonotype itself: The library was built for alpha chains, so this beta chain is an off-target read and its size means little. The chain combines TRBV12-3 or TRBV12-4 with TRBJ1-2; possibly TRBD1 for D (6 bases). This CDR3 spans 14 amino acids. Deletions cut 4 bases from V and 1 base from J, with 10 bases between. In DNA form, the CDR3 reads TGTGCCAGCAGTTCTCAGGGACATAACTATGGCTACACCTTC. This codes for CASSSQGHNYGYTF.

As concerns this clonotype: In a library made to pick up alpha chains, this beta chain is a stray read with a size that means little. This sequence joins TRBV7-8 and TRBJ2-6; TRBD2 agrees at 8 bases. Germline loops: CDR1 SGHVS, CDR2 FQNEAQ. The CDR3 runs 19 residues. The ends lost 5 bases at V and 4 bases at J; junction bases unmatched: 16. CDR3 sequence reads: CASSPPGFSGKSGANVLTF. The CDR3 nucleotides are TGTGCCAGCAGCCCCCCGGGCTTTAGCGGGAAATCAGGGGCCAACGTCCTGACTTTC.

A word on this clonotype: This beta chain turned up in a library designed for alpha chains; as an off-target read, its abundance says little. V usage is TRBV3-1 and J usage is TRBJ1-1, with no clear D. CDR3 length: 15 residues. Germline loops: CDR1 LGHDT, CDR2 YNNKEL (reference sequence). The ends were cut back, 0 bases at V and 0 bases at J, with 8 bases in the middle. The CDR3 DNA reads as TGTGCCAGCAGCCAAGATGCAGCGATGAACACTGAAGCTTTCTTT. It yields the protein CASSQDAAMNTEAFF.

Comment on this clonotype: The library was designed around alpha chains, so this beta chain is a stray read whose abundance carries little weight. The chain's CDR3 is CASSPGQGNQPQHF. CDR3 DNA sequence: TGTGCCAGCAGTCCAGGACAGGGCAATCAGCCCCAGCATTTT. The rearrangement links TRBV27 to TRBJ1-5; TRBD1 agrees at 7 bases. Losses at the gene ends were 5 bases for V and 2 bases for J; bases not matched to a gene: 3. Germline V gene data show CDR1 as MNHEY and CDR2 as SMNVEV (reference sequence). The CDR3 consists of 14 residues.

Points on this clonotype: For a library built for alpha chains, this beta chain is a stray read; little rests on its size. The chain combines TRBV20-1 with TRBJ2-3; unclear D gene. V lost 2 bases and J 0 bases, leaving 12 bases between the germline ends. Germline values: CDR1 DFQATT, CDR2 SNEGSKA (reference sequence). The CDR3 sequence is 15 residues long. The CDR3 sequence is CSARPSSSSTDTQYF. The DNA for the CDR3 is TGCAGTGCTAGACCCTCTTCATCTAGCACAGATACGCAGTATTTT.

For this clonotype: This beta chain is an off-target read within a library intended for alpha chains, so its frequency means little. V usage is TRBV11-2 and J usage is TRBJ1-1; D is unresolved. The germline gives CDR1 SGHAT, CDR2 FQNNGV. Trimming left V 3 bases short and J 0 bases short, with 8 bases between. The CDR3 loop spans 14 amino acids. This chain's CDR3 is CASSLAGMNTEAFF. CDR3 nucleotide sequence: TGTGCCAGCAGCTTGGCGGGGATGAACACTGAAGCTTTCTTT.

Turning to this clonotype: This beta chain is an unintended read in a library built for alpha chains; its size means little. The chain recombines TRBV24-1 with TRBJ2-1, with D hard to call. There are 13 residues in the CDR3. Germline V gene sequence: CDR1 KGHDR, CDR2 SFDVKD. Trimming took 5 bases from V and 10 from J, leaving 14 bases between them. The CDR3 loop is CATSAPDRVEQFF. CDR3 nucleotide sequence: TGTGCCACCAGTGCACCCGACCGAGTGGAGCAGTTCTTC.

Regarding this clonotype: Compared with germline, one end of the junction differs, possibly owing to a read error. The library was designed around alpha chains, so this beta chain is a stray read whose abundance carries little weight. The CDR3 bases are TGTGCCAGCAGCGTCGGGACTAGCGGCTCTGGGGAGACCCATTACTTC. It yields the protein CASSVGTSGSGETHYF. This chain connects TRBV9 to TRBJ2-5; 11 bases are shared with TRBD2. Per germline, CDR1 SGDLS and CDR2 YYNGEE. The CDR3 loop spans 16 amino acids.

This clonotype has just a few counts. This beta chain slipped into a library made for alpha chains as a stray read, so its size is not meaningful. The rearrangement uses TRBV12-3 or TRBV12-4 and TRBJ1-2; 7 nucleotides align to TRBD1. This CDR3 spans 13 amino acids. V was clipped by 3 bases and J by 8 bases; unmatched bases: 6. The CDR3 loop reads CASSFRGPGGYTF. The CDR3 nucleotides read TGTGCCAGCAGTTTTAGGGGGCCTGGCGGCTACACCTTC.

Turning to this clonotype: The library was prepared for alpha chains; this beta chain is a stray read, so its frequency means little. Here the CDR3 reads CSCSLGRKNTEAFF. As DNA, the CDR3 is TGCAGCTGTTCCCTCGGACGGAAGAACACTGAAGCTTTCTTT. The chain is built from TRBV29-1 and TRBJ1-1, with D hard to call. The germline V and J ends were trimmed by 8 bases and 1 base, with 17 bases remaining between them. This CDR3 comprises 14 residues. Germline lookup yields CDR1 SQVTM and CDR2 ANQGSEA.

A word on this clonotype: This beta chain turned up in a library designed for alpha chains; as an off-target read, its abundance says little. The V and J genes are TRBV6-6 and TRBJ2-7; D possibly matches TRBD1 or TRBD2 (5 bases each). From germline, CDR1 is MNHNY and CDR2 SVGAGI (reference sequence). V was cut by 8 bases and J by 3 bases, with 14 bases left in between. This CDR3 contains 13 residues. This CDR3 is CASRSGTNYEQYF. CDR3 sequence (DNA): TGTGCCAGCCGATCCGGGACCAACTACGAGCAGTACTTC.

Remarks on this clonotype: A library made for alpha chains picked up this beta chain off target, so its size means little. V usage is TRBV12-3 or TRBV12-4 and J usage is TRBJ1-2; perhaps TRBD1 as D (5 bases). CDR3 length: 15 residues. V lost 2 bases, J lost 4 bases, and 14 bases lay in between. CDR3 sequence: CASSLSRRTLYGYTF. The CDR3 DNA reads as TGTGCCAGCAGTTTATCGCGTAGGACACTCTATGGCTACACCTTC.

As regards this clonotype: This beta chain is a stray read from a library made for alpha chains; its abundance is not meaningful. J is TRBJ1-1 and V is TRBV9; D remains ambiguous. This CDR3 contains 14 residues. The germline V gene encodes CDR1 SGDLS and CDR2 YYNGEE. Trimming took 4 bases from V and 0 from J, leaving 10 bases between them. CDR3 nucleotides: TGTGCCAGCAGCTCTAGAGCCATGAACACTGAAGCTTTCTTT. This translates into CASSSRAMNTEAFF.

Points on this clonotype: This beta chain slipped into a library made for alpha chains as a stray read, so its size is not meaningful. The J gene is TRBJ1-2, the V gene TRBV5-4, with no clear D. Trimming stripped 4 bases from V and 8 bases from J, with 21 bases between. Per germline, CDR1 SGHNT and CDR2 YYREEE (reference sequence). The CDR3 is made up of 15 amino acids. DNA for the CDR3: TGTGCCAGCAGCCGCGACATTGCGGCTTCGCGAGGCTACACCTTC. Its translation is CASSRDIAASRGYTF.